This T cell receptor (beta chain) was retrieved from a study of cytomegalovirus exposure and HLA in healthy donors. TCRdb's copy holds only in-frame clones and misses some; the assay was immunoSEQ multiplex PCR. The sample consists of 250,000 to 350,000 clones, around 90% of them appearing once. This clone was counted once. Looked up from germline, CDR1 is LNHDA and CDR2 is SQIVND (reference sequence). Trimming took off 0 bases at V and 6 bases at J, with 18 bases between the two ends. CDR3 size: 17 residues. The receptor's source is a young man in good health and CMV-seronegative. The sample was PBMCs. V and J are TRBV19 and TRBJ2-1; D is unclear. This CDR3 is CASSIDRLESPLNEQFF. The CDR3 region has the DNA TGTGCCAGTAGTATAGATCGTTTGGAGTCACCGCTCAATGAGCAGTTCTTC.